The clone carrying this T cell receptor beta chain was observed a few times. Its antigen is not known. This CDR3 spans 14 amino acids. Germline assignment: CDR1 MNHEY and CDR2 SVGEGT. V dropped 8 bases and J dropped 1 base, with 11 bases sitting between them. The data stem from a study of T-cell memory formation after mild COVID-19. Each CDR3 protein is one row after TCRdb ran MiXCR on the 5' RACE reads. The sample contains 300,000 to 400,000 distinct CDR3 sequences, about 13% of which appear only once. Whole-study results and caveats: There was a balanced CD4/CD8 profile in clones contracting day 15 to 85, and later expanders leaned CD4+. Second-wave clones reaching peak frequency on day 37 lacked confirmed SARS-CoV-2 specificity.

The chain combines TRBV6-2 or TRBV6-3 with TRBJ2-2; D might be TRBD2 (6 bases). The sample consisted of PBMCs or a T cell subset sorted from them (not recorded which). The source is a man younger than 35 who had mild COVID-19 (a few samples of this study predate the infection). Cell type and time point are not known. The CDR3 coding sequence is TGTGCCAGCCGGGAGCTACAGAACACCGGGGAGCTGTTTTTT. Its protein is CASRELQNTGELFF.